This TCR beta chain is from a study of blood T cell repertoires in COVID-19. Across the whole study: Researchers got acute and convalescent COVID-19 samples from the United States, Italy and Spain.

TCRdb's copy holds only in-frame clones and misses some; the assay was immunoSEQ multiplex PCR. Of about 150,000 clones in the sample, roughly 82% are singletons; the top ten hold approximately 16%. This CDR3 region has 17 residues. The V gene's germline CDR1 is SGHNT and CDR2 YYREEE (reference sequence). V shed 2 bases, J shed 6 bases, and the junction held 12 bases outside the gene matches. The TCR was taken from a human donor with acute or convalescent COVID-19. The donor label of this sample is uncertain. The sequencing input was peripheral blood. This sequence joins TRBV5-4 and TRBJ2-1; 9 bases match TRBD1. This CDR3 reads CASSFHTGGRGLNEQFF. Here the CDR3 DNA reads TGTGCCAGCAGCTTCCATACAGGGGGCCGAGGGCTCAATGAGCAGTTCTTC.